The 28 T cell receptor beta chains presented below share a single source sample, sequenced in a study of blood T cell repertoires in COVID-19. Some clones are missing from TCRdb's copy, which holds only in-frame ones; the method was immunoSEQ multiplex PCR. Seen here are roughly 64,000 clones, around 80% observed once, and the top ten hold 14%. What was sequenced was peripheral blood. These receptors were obtained from a man in his sixties with COVID-19, enrolled during active disease.

This clone is a singleton in its sample. This sequence joins TRBV25-1 and TRBJ2-7; the match to TRBD2 covers 8 bases. V lost 6 bases to trimming and J lost 4 bases; unmatched junction nucleotides: 11. From germline, CDR1 is MGHDK and CDR2 SYGVNS. The CDR3 has 15 residues. The CDR3 protein is CASRPMAGGLYEQYF. The CDR3, as DNA: TGTGCCAGCAGACCGATGGCGGGGGGTCTGTACGAGCAGTACTTC.

The CDR3 sequence is CATSDLGRESPDEQFF. CDR3 in DNA: TGTGCCACCAGTGATTTAGGCAGGGAATCACCCGATGAGCAGTTCTTC. This chain uses TRBV24-1 with TRBJ2-1; D might be TRBD1 (5 bases). Germline loops: CDR1 KGHDR, CDR2 SFDVKD. V was trimmed by 1 base and J by 8 bases, leaving 17 bases between them. CDR3 length: 16 amino acids.

The chain uses TRBV28 and TRBJ2-1; weak D call: TRBD2 (6 bases). The germline V gene has CDR1 MDHEN and CDR2 SYDVKM. V was trimmed by 8 bases and J by 8 bases, leaving 7 bases between them. The CDR3 contains 10 residues. CDR3 amino acids: CASGRYEQFF. DNA of the CDR3: TGTGCCAGCGGGAGGTATGAGCAGTTCTTC.

The J gene is TRBJ1-1, the V gene TRBV11-2; maybe TRBD1 (6 bases). From germline, CDR1 is SGHAT and CDR2 FQNNGV. CDR3 length equals 14 residues. The V end was cut by 5 bases, the J end by 1 base, with 11 bases between. The CDR3 spells CASSATGTNTEAFF. CDR3 DNA: TGTGCCAGCAGCGCTACAGGGACGAACACTGAAGCTTTCTTT.

The chain recombines TRBV9 with TRBJ2-3; possibly TRBD2 for D (5 bases). The germline V gene has CDR1 SGDLS and CDR2 YYNGEE. Trimming left V 0 bases short and J 6 bases short, with 17 bases between. The CDR3 is 16 residues long. CDR3: CASSVDPGMITDTQYF. CDR3 in DNA: TGTGCCAGCAGCGTAGATCCCGGGATGATTACTGATACGCAGTATTTT.

This clone was recorded only once. CDR3 loop: CASGYLPGQPSSYNSPLHF. Written as DNA, the CDR3 is TGTGCTAGTGGCTACCTCCCGGGACAGCCAAGCTCCTATAATTCACCCCTCCACTTT. The chain carries TRBV12-5 and TRBJ1-6; TRBD1 agrees at 7 bases. Germline CDR1 is LGHNT and CDR2 is FRNRAP. This CDR3 has 19 amino acids. The V gene end was trimmed by 6 bases and the J gene end by 0 bases; junction bases not matched to a gene: 14.

V usage is TRBV28 and J usage is TRBJ1-6, with 8 bases lining up with TRBD1. Germline CDR1 MDHEN, CDR2 SYDVKM. With 6 bases clipped from V and 5 bases from J, the junction kept 3 bases outside the gene matches. There are 14 residues in the CDR3. The CDR3 coding sequence is TGTGCCAGCAGCTCGACAGGGGATAATTCACCCCTCCACTTT. Amino acids: CASSSTGDNSPLHF. The variable domain in full, with the rest retrieved from reference TRBV28 and TRBJ1-6, is DVKVTQSSRYLVKRTGEKVFLECVQDMDHENMFWYRQDPGLGLRLIYFSYDVKMKEKGDIPEGYSVSREKKERFSLILESASTNQTSMYLCASSSTGDNSPLHFGNGTRLTVT.

With regard to this clone: The junction shows a germline mismatch at one end, possibly a read error. This rearrangement joins TRBV4-1 to TRBJ2-7; D gene unclear. This CDR3 is 14 amino acids long. Germline assignment: CDR1 MGHRA and CDR2 YSYEKL. The CDR3 protein is CASGQAAVSYEQYF. As DNA, the CDR3 is TGCGCCAGCGGCCAAGCTGCGGTCTCCTACGAGCAGTACTTC.

The chain has TRBV10-2 and TRBJ2-5; D unresolved. Germline V gene data show CDR1 as WSHSY and CDR2 as SAAADI. V was cut by 5 bases and J by 5 bases, with 12 bases left in between. The CDR3 has 13 residues. The CDR3 sequence is CASSIGERETQYF. The DNA for the CDR3 is TGCGCCAGCAGTATAGGTGAGAGGGAGACCCAGTACTTC.

The chain recombines TRBV5-1 with TRBJ2-3; D not certain. V was cut by 2 bases and J by 2 bases, with 6 bases left in between. CDR3 length: 13 amino acids. Germline CDR1 reads SGHRS; CDR2 reads YFSETQ. This chain's CDR3 is CASSFRYTDTQYF. In DNA form, the CDR3 reads TGCGCCAGCAGCTTCAGATACACAGATACGCAGTATTTT.

This clone was found once. The J gene is TRBJ1-6, the V gene TRBV2; maybe TRBD1 (6 bases). The CDR3 length is 13 residues. In germline, CDR1 is SNHLY, CDR2 FYNNEI. Between the trimmed V and J ends, which lost 1 base and 10 bases, there was a span of 8 bases. The CDR3 region has the DNA TGTGCCAGCAGTGAAGAAGGGGGATCACCCCTCCACTTT. Translating it yields CASSEEGGSPLHF.

The chain employs TRBV7-9 and TRBJ2-5; the D is unclear. Looked up from germline, CDR1 is SEHNR and CDR2 is FQNEAQ (reference sequence). Trimming shortened V by 2 bases and J by 4 bases, and 5 bases separated the two germline ends. The CDR3 is 12 residues long. The CDR3 coding sequence is TGTGCCAGCAGCTTATTAATAGAGACCCAGTACTTC. Encoded protein: CASSLLIETQYF. The variable domain in full, completed from reference TRBV7-9 and TRBJ2-5, reads DTGVSQNPRHKITKRGQNVTFRCDPISEHNRLYWYRQTLGQGPEFLTYFQNEAQLEKSRLLSDRFSAERPKGSFSTLEIQRTEQGDSAMYLCASSLLIETQYFGPGTRLLVL.

V and J are TRBV24-1 and TRBJ2-3; D perhaps matches TRBD1 (5 bases). Germline V gives CDR1 KGHDR, CDR2 SFDVKD. The V end lost 3 bases, the J end lost 4 bases, and 16 bases lay between the germline ends. The CDR3 spans 16 residues. CDR3 loop: CATSDSTGLAADTQYF. DNA of the CDR3: TGTGCCACCAGTGATAGCACAGGTCTCGCGGCAGATACGCAGTATTTT.

V and J are TRBV6-5 and TRBJ1-4; the match to TRBD1 covers 9 bases. The germline V gene has CDR1 MNHEY and CDR2 SVGAGI. The junction had 6 bases not matched to a gene; V was cut back by 4 bases and J by 6 bases. The length of the CDR3 is 15 residues. CDR3 sequence: CASSWTGESHEKLFF. In nucleotides, the CDR3 is TGTGCCAGCAGTTGGACAGGGGAGTCTCATGAAAAACTGTTTTTT.

The chain carries TRBV6-5 and TRBJ1-2; D possibly corresponds to TRBD1 (6 bases). Germline V gene sequence: CDR1 MNHEY, CDR2 SVGAGI. Deletions cut 6 bases from V and 5 bases from J, with 10 bases between. CDR3 length: 12 amino acids. The CDR3 DNA is TGTGCCAGCAGCTCGGACAGATATGGCTACACCTTC. As protein: CASSSDRYGYTF.

Only one count was recorded for this clone. The genes are TRBV18 and TRBJ2-1; 8 bases align to TRBD1. The junction had 9 bases not matched to a gene; V was cut back by 6 bases and J by 5 bases. This CDR3 has 15 residues. CDR1 is KGHSH and CDR2 is LQKENI in the germline V gene. The CDR3 DNA follows: TGTGCCAGCTCGAGAACCGGGACAGGCAACAATGAGCAGTTCTTC. It is translated as CASSRTGTGNNEQFF.

The rearrangement joins TRBV6-5 to TRBJ2-2, with D possibly TRBD1 on 5 matching bases. There are 13 residues in the CDR3. In germline, CDR1 is MNHEY, CDR2 SVGAGI. Trimming took 8 bases from V and 2 from J, leaving 9 bases between them. CDR3: CASLQGNTGELFF. In DNA, the CDR3 is TGTGCCAGCTTGCAGGGAAACACCGGGGAGCTGTTTTTT.

The V call is TRBV3-1 (or the pseudogene TRBV3-2), the J call TRBJ2-5; TRBD1 aligns across 7 bases. Per germline, CDR1 LGHDT and CDR2 YNNKEL (reference sequence). Trimming removed 1 base from V and 4 bases from J; junction bases left unmatched: 6. CDR3 length: 15 amino acids. The CDR3 loop reads CASSQGRAGGETQYF. The CDR3 nucleotides are TGTGCCAGCAGCCAAGGGCGGGCAGGGGGAGAGACCCAGTACTTC.

This chain links TRBV15 with TRBJ2-3; D call uncertain. Trimming shortened V by 3 bases and J by 0 bases, and 13 bases separated the two germline ends. Germline loops: CDR1 LNHNV, CDR2 YYDKDF (reference sequence). This CDR3 is built from 16 residues. The CDR3 region has the DNA TGTGCCACCAGCAGTTGGGCCAGAACTAGCACAGATACGCAGTATTTT. Its translation is CATSSWARTSTDTQYF. The complete variable domain, with remaining parts taken from reference TRBV15 and TRBJ2-3, reads DAMVIQNPRYQVTQFGKPVTLSCSQTLNHNVMYWYQQKSSQAPKLLFHYYDKDFNNEADTPDNFQSRRPNTSFCFLDIRSPGLGDTAMYLCATSSWARTSTDTQYFGPGTRLTVL.

The chain joins TRBV24-1 to TRBJ2-7; D call uncertain. The germline V gene encodes CDR1 KGHDR and CDR2 SFDVKD. The CDR3 is 13 amino acids. Trimming took off 1 base at V and 3 bases at J, with 6 bases between the two ends. Written as DNA, the CDR3 is TGTGCCACCAGTGATTTCTCAGGCTACGAGCAGTACTTC. Residues: CATSDFSGYEQYF.

The CDR3 is CASSPPRSYEQYF. CDR3 coding DNA: TGTGCCAGCTCACCACCTCGCTCCTACGAGCAGTACTTC. J is TRBJ2-7 and V is TRBV18, with D hard to call. The germline V gene encodes CDR1 KGHSH and CDR2 LQKENI. Trimming removed 0 bases at V and 0 bases at J, with 3 bases between. This CDR3 contains 13 residues.

The rearrangement links TRBV10-3 to TRBJ2-5; D ambiguous. This CDR3 is 14 amino acids long. Trimming took 6 bases from V and 7 from J, leaving 18 bases between them. CDR1 ENHRY and CDR2 SYGVKD come from the germline V gene. CDR3 amino acids: CAISDPVRPGTQYF. CDR3 DNA: TGTGCCATCAGCGACCCTGTGCGCCCGGGGACCCAGTACTTC.

This clone has only a few counts. This chain links TRBV27 with TRBJ1-6; D unclear. V was shortened by 2 bases and J by 9 bases, with 8 bases between the two germline ends. The CDR3 is made up of 13 amino acids. Germline V gene sequence: CDR1 MNHEY, CDR2 SMNVEV (reference sequence). The CDR3 DNA sequence: TGTGCCAGCAGTTTAACTCTACGTTCACCCCTCCACTTT. Its protein product is CASSLTLRSPLHF.

The chain uses TRBV5-1 and TRBJ1-1, with D hard to call. V was cut by 4 bases and J by 4 bases, with 14 bases left in between. This CDR3 comprises 14 residues. Germline V lookup: CDR1 SGHRS, CDR2 YFSETQ. The CDR3 spells CASSPGGTTTEAFF. DNA for the CDR3: TGCGCCAGCAGCCCCGGAGGTACGACCACTGAAGCTTTCTTT.

The chain combines TRBV29-1 with TRBJ1-2, with a tentative D call TRBD1 (5 bases). This CDR3 has 13 residues. The germline gives CDR1 SQVTM, CDR2 ANQGSEA. The V gene lost 1 base and the J gene lost 8 bases, with 14 bases spanning the gap. The CDR3 loop reads CSVEVSQGGGYTF. The CDR3 DNA reads TGCAGCGTTGAAGTTTCCCAGGGCGGCGGCTACACCTTC.

The CDR3 protein is CASSLDTGFSYEQYF. In DNA form, the CDR3 reads TGTGCCAGCAGCTTAGACACGGGTTTCTCCTACGAGCAGTACTTC. The chain carries TRBV7-6 and TRBJ2-7; D unclear. CDR3 size: 15 residues. Deletions cut 1 base from V and 0 bases from J, with 10 bases between. The germline V gene has CDR1 SGHVS and CDR2 FNYEAQ.

CDR3 protein: CASGTSLQQYF. CDR3 bases: TGTGCCAGCGGAACTAGCTTGCAGCAGTACTTC. The chain uses TRBV6-5 and TRBJ2-7; tentatively, D is TRBD2 (6 bases). The CDR3 extends over 11 amino acids. V lost 8 bases and J lost 8, with 13 bases in between. Germline loops: CDR1 MNHEY, CDR2 SVGAGI.

This chain joins TRBV6-5 and TRBJ2-5, with D maybe TRBD1 (6 bases). Germline CDR1 reads MNHEY; CDR2 reads SVGAGI. V lost 6 bases and J lost 2, with 10 bases in between. The CDR3 is 13 residues long. CDR3 protein: CASRKTGQETQYF. The CDR3 DNA follows: TGTGCCAGCAGGAAGACAGGTCAAGAGACCCAGTACTTC.